This T cell receptor beta chain is drawn from a study of response to subunit inactivated influenza vaccine. The V and J ends lost 6 bases and 2 bases respectively, with 8 bases between them. Germline assignment: CDR1 SGHTA and CDR2 FQGNSA. This CDR3 comprises 14 residues. In this sample, this clonotype turned up a few times. Each CDR3 protein is one row after TCRdb ran MiXCR on the RT-PCR reads. This sample carries some 540,000 distinct CDR3 sequences, roughly a quarter of them seen once, and the ten largest clones take approximately 2.9%. Separately, the same data were catalogued under a study of T cells expressing NK-cell markers. That paper adds: UMIs were included in TCR beta cDNA generated by 5'RACE template switching. The TCR beta repertoires were obtained from sorted CD3+CD56+NKG2C+, CD3+CD56+NKG2C- and CD3+CD56-NKG2C+ T cells. The study sequenced eight donors, seven HCMV-seropositive and one seronegative. The CD3+CD56-NKG2C+ fraction was also led by these clonotypes in a handful of donors. The study did not resolve the HCMV specificity of expanded NKG2C+ T cell clones.

The rearrangement uses TRBV7-2 and TRBJ1-6; D is unclear. The sample here was CD4+ T cells sorted from PBMCs, taken 12 days after vaccination. The TCR was taken from a man aged 50 to 59 who received an inactivated influenza vaccine. CDR3 in amino acids: CASRPGAYNSPLHF. The CDR3 bases are TGTGCCAGCAGGCCGGGAGCCTATAATTCACCCCTCCACTTT.